These 25 T cell receptor beta chains share one sample of origin, sequenced in a study of cytomegalovirus exposure and HLA in healthy donors. The PCR had 60 Vbeta and 13 Jbeta primers. Repertoires were generated with immunoSEQ multiplex PCR, while TCRdb's copy carries only in-frame clones and drops some. The table has about 170,000 clones, around 86% seen once. Sequenced: PBMCs. The receptors come from a male donor in good health and CMV-seronegative.

This chain uses TRBV18 with TRBJ1-6; 8 positions match TRBD1. V shed 6 bases, J shed 14 bases, and the junction held 12 bases outside the gene matches. This CDR3 comprises 14 residues. Germline V gene sequence: CDR1 KGHSH, CDR2 LQKENI. The CDR3 spells CASSPGTGDASLHF. The CDR3 nucleotides are TGTGCCAGCTCGCCCGGGACAGGAGATGCATCCCTCCACTTT.

V usage is TRBV19 and J usage is TRBJ1-5; D not resolved. CDR3 length: 15 amino acids. Trimming took 4 bases from V and 0 from J, leaving 10 bases between them. CDR1 and CDR2 from the germline V gene are LNHDA and SQIVND (reference sequence). The CDR3, as DNA: TGTGCCAGTAGTAAGCCGGGGTATAGCAATCAGCCCCAGCATTTT. Translating it yields CASSKPGYSNQPQHF.

V is TRBV19 and J is TRBJ1-6, with D perhaps matching TRBD1 (6 bases). Germline V lookup: CDR1 LNHDA, CDR2 SQIVND (reference sequence). V lost 5 bases and J lost 5, with 19 bases in between. The CDR3 is 17 amino acids. The CDR3 sequence: CASSSRRGGNHNSPLHF. As DNA, the CDR3 is TGTGCCAGTAGTTCCCGTCGGGGGGGCAATCATAATTCACCCCTCCACTTT.

The chain uses TRBV9 and TRBJ2-7; 7 bases match TRBD1. With V trimmed by 3 bases and J by 2 bases, 5 bases remained unmatched. CDR3 size: 14 residues. Per germline, CDR1 SGDLS and CDR2 YYNGEE. DNA for the CDR3: TGTGCCAGCAGCGCTGGACAGGTCCCCTACGAGCAGTACTTC. Translated, it gives CASSAGQVPYEQYF.

This rearrangement joins TRBV7-2 to TRBJ1-5; D might be TRBD1 (6 bases). CDR3 size: 15 residues. V was cut by 4 bases and J by 5 bases, with 15 bases left in between. Per the germline V gene, CDR1 is SGHTA and CDR2 is FQGNSA. The CDR3 region has the DNA TGTGCCAGCAGCTCCCAGGGGAGGGAGGATCAGCCCCAGCATTTT. As protein: CASSSQGREDQPQHF.

The V call is TRBV27, the J call TRBJ1-1; D may be TRBD1 (6 bases). CDR1 is MNHEY and CDR2 is SMNVEV in the germline V gene (reference sequence). The CDR3 extends over 17 amino acids. Trimming left V 6 bases short and J 1 base short, with 21 bases between. The CDR3 is CASRETGRSWGNTEAFF. The CDR3 region has the DNA TGTGCCAGCAGAGAGACAGGCCGATCATGGGGGAACACTGAAGCTTTCTTT.

The V gene is TRBV6-5, the J gene TRBJ2-2, with 7 bases lining up with TRBD2. This CDR3 has 14 residues. V shed 5 bases, J shed 6 bases, and the junction held 6 bases outside the gene matches. Germline V gives CDR1 MNHEY, CDR2 SVGAGI. The CDR3 is CASSHRLAPGELFF. CDR3 nucleotide sequence: TGTGCCAGCAGTCACCGACTAGCACCCGGGGAGCTGTTTTTT.

The chain is built from TRBV9 and TRBJ2-3, with a weak D call TRBD2 (6 bases). V lost 0 bases, J lost 0 bases, and 11 bases lay in between. Germline V gene lookup returns CDR1 SGDLS and CDR2 YYNGEE. The CDR3 is 16 amino acids. For the CDR3, the DNA is TGTGCCAGCAGCGTAGAAACGGGGGAAAGCACAGATACGCAGTATTTT. Translated: CASSVETGESTDTQYF.

The V call is TRBV11-2, the J call TRBJ2-1, with a weak D call TRBD2 (6 bases). The ends were cut back, 1 base at V and 6 bases at J, with 10 bases in the middle. The germline CDR1 and CDR2 sequences are SGHAT and FQNNGV. CDR3 size: 14 residues. The CDR3 DNA sequence: TGTGCCAGCAGCTTAGCCCTAGCGACCAATGAGCAGTTCTTC. This encodes CASSLALATNEQFF.

V usage is TRBV9 and J usage is TRBJ1-2; 10 bases are a match to TRBD1. In germline, CDR1 is SGDLS, CDR2 YYNGEE. The length of the CDR3 is 15 residues. After removal of 4 bases from V and 1 base from J, the junction contained 4 bases not matched to a gene. The chain's CDR3 is CASSQRDRGNYGYTF. CDR3 DNA: TGTGCCAGCAGCCAACGGGACAGGGGTAACTATGGCTACACCTTC. The full variable domain, its missing parts supplied by reference TRBV9 and TRBJ1-2, is DSGVTQTPKHLITATGQRVTLRCSPRSGDLSVYWYQQSLDQGLQFLIQYYNGEERAKGNILERFSAQQFPDLHSELNLSSLELGDSALYFCASSQRDRGNYGYTFGSGTRLTVV.

This clone has just one count. The genes are TRBV7-2 and TRBJ2-7, with 8 bases identical to TRBD1. Trimming took 6 bases from V and 3 from J; bases not matched to a gene: 10. The CDR3 is 15 residues long. Germline V CDR1 and CDR2: SGHTA, FQGNSA. DNA of the CDR3: TGTGCCAGCAGAGCGTCCGGACAGGGTTACTACGAGCAGTACTTC. Protein sequence: CASRASGQGYYEQYF.

The chain couples TRBV7-9 to TRBJ1-2, with D possibly TRBD1 on 5 matching bases. Looked up from germline, CDR1 is SEHNR and CDR2 is FQNEAQ (reference sequence). CDR3 length: 13 amino acids. Trimming left V 4 bases short and J 2 bases short, with 8 bases between. For the CDR3, the DNA is TGTGCCAGCAGCTCCCGGGGGAACTATGGCTACACCTTC. Amino acids: CASSSRGNYGYTF.

V is TRBV4-3 and J is TRBJ2-2; 7 bases match TRBD2. Germline CDR1 LGHNA, CDR2 YSLEER. The ends lost 4 bases at V and 3 bases at J; junction bases unmatched: 8. The CDR3 has 16 residues. CDR3 sequence reads: CASSPPAGPYTGELFF. CDR3 coding DNA: TGCGCCAGCAGCCCCCCAGCGGGGCCTTACACCGGGGAGCTGTTTTTT.

This clone was detected only a few times. CDR3 loop: CASSSQQGAYTEAFF. In DNA form, the CDR3 reads TGTGCCAGCAGCTCCCAACAGGGGGCCTACACTGAAGCTTTCTTT. The chain joins TRBV7-9 to TRBJ1-1, with 9 bases fitting TRBD1. J lost 3 bases, V lost 4 bases, and 6 bases had no gene match. Germline V CDR1 and CDR2: SEHNR, FQNEAQ (reference sequence). The CDR3 consists of 15 residues. The entire variable domain, with the rest obtained from reference TRBV7-9 and TRBJ1-1, is as follows: DTGVSQNPRHKITKRGQNVTFRCDPISEHNRLYWYRQTLGQGPEFLTYFQNEAQLEKSRLLSDRFSAERPKGSFSTLEIQRTEQGDSAMYLCASSSQQGAYTEAFFGQGTRLTVV.

The V gene is TRBV5-1, the J gene TRBJ2-2, with TRBD1 identical over 7 bases. J lost 4 bases, V lost 5 bases, and 14 bases had no gene match. CDR3 length: 17 residues. Per germline, CDR1 SGHRS and CDR2 YFSETQ. As DNA, the CDR3 is TGCGCCAGCAGTTTAAGAAATGGACAGGTTGGCACCGGGGAGCTGTTTTTT. It yields the protein CASSLRNGQVGTGELFF.

The V gene is TRBV5-4, the J gene TRBJ1-6; D is uncertain. Germline lookup yields CDR1 SGHNT and CDR2 YYREEE (reference sequence). CDR3 length: 15 residues. V lost 0 bases to trimming and J lost 7 bases, with 11 bases between them. The CDR3 nucleotides read TGTGCCAGCAGCTTGGTGGCAGGTCGAAATTCACCCCTCCACTTT. Translating it yields CASSLVAGRNSPLHF.

V gene TRBV7-2 combines with J gene TRBJ2-5; 7 bases align to TRBD1. The CDR3 extends over 14 amino acids. CDR1 is SGHTA and CDR2 is FQGNSA in the germline V gene. Germline trimming cut 2 bases from V and 1 base from J; bases unmatched to any gene: 1. The CDR3 region is CASSLRTGQETQYF. The CDR3 nucleotides are TGTGCCAGCAGCTTAAGGACAGGCCAAGAGACCCAGTACTTC.

The rearrangement links TRBV7-2 to TRBJ1-2, with D uncertain. Germline V gene sequence: CDR1 SGHTA, CDR2 FQGNSA. The V gene lost 1 base and the J gene lost 5 bases, with 11 bases spanning the gap. The length of the CDR3 is 14 residues. The CDR3 region is CASSLGSERYGYTF. The CDR3 region has the DNA TGTGCCAGCAGCTTAGGGTCGGAGCGTTATGGCTACACCTTC. Complete variable domain (other parts from reference TRBV7-2 and TRBJ1-2): GAGVSQSPSNKVTEKGKDVELRCDPISGHTALYWYRQSLGQGLEFLIYFQGNSAPDKSGLPSDRFSAERTGGSVSTLTIQRTQQEDSAVYLCASSLGSERYGYTFGSGTRLTVV.

The chain employs TRBV12-5 and TRBJ1-3; TRBD1 agrees at 10 bases. CDR1 and CDR2 (germline): LGHNT, FRNRAP. There are 16 residues in the CDR3. Losses at the gene ends were 3 bases for V and 4 bases for J; bases not matched to a gene: 6. This chain's CDR3 is CASGLKGQGFGNTIYF. The CDR3 coding sequence is TGTGCTAGTGGTTTAAAGGGACAGGGGTTCGGAAACACCATATATTTT.

The gene calls are TRBV5-1 and TRBJ1-1; perhaps TRBD1 as D (6 bases). Germline loops: CDR1 SGHRS, CDR2 YFSETQ. Trimming took off 3 bases at V and 5 bases at J, with 14 bases between the two ends. This CDR3 is built from 14 residues. The CDR3 spells CASSSLTGGTEAFF. The CDR3 DNA is TGCGCCAGCAGCTCCCTGACAGGTGGGACTGAAGCTTTCTTT.

This clone was seen a single time. The gene calls are TRBV7-2 and TRBJ2-5, with 7 bases identical to TRBD1. Germline values: CDR1 SGHTA, CDR2 FQGNSA. The CDR3 runs to 15 residues. V dropped 5 bases and J dropped 5; count of bases not matched to a gene: 11. This CDR3 reads CASSARQGIWETQYF. CDR3 in DNA: TGTGCCAGCAGCGCCAGACAGGGTATCTGGGAGACCCAGTACTTC.

The V call is TRBV10-3, the J call TRBJ1-1, with 8 bases matching TRBD1. The CDR3 is made up of 16 amino acids. Losses at the gene ends were 4 bases for V and 1 base for J; bases not matched to a gene: 8. Germline CDR1 is ENHRY and CDR2 is SYGVKD. In nucleotides, the CDR3 is TGTGCCATCAGTGTCCTTCCAGGGGGCGAGAACACTGAAGCTTTCTTT. This translates into CAISVLPGGENTEAFF.

The chain employs TRBV6-1 and TRBJ1-5; D gene ambiguous. Germline V gives CDR1 MNHNS, CDR2 SASEGT. CDR3 length equals 11 residues. V lost 2 bases and J lost 6, with 2 bases in between. CDR3 residues: CASSELQPQHF. In DNA form, the CDR3 reads TGTGCCAGCAGTGAACTTCAGCCCCAGCATTTT.

This clone occurred once. The chain carries TRBV30 and TRBJ1-6, with a possible D match to TRBD1 (6 bases). Germline V gives CDR1 GTSNPN, CDR2 SVGIG (reference sequence). Trimming left V 3 bases short and J 8 bases short, with 17 bases between. The CDR3 loop spans 15 amino acids. This chain's CDR3 is CAWSKQGSFDSPLHF. The CDR3 DNA reads TGTGCCTGGAGCAAACAGGGTTCGTTTGATTCACCCCTCCACTTT. The full variable domain, with the rest looked up from reference TRBV30 and TRBJ1-6, is SQTIHQWPATLVQPVGSPLSLECTVEGTSNPNLYWYRQAAGRGLQLLFYSVGIGQISSEVPQNLSASRPQDRQFILSSKKLLLSDSGFYLCAWSKQGSFDSPLHFGNGTRLTVT.

This chain connects TRBV4-2 to TRBJ2-7; possible D gene TRBD1, 6 bases. V was clipped by 1 base and J by 1 base, with 8 bases between them. The CDR3 is 14 residues long. Germline values: CDR1 LGHNA, CDR2 YNFKEQ. The CDR3 is CASSQGQGSYEQYF. The CDR3 nucleotides read TGTGCCAGCAGCCAAGGGCAGGGGTCCTACGAGCAGTACTTC.